What follows describes a single TCR beta chain. The target antigen is unknown. Trimming pared 4 bases from V and 10 bases from J, leaving 21 bases between. The germline V gene encodes CDR1 SGHKS and CDR2 YYEKEE (reference sequence). The CDR3 spans 15 residues. These data come from a study of cytomegalovirus exposure and HLA in healthy donors. PCR employed 60 Vbeta and 13 Jbeta primers. Libraries were prepared by immunoSEQ multiplex PCR; TCRdb keeps only in-frame clonotypes and omits some of them. The repertoire consists of roughly 140,000 clones, with roughly 82% occurring once and the leading ten covering around 6.1%. Regarding the study as a whole: Per a later analysis, HLA-associated TCR beta chains showed more clonal expansion than other, equally common TCR beta chains. A later analysis reportedly found fewer N-insertions in an Asian-associated ancestry cluster than the roughly 670-donor mean. Most likely, a cluster of highly shared sequence variants arose as a sequencing artifact. A few chains tied to CMV proved CMV antigen-specific in vitro.

This receptor was taken from a man between 25 and 39 years old in good health and CMV-seropositive. This chain links TRBV5-5 with TRBJ2-1, with D possibly being TRBD2 (6 bases). Specimen: PBMCs. Here the CDR3 reads CASSPSGSGSGEQFF. The CDR3 coding sequence is TGTGCCAGCAGCCCCTCGGGTAGCGGCTCGGGGGAGCAGTTCTTC. Full variable domain (remainder filled in from reference TRBV5-5 and TRBJ2-1): DAGVTQSPTHLIKTRGQQVTLRCSPISGHKSVSWYQQVLGQGPQFIFQYYEKEERGRGNFPDRFSARQFPNYSSELNVNALLLGDSALYLCASSPSGSGSGEQFFGPGTRLTVL.